There are many counts of the clone carrying this TCR beta chain. As yet, its antigen is unknown. The data were taken from a study of T cells in Graves' hyperthyroidism and ophthalmopathy. Looking at the study overall: Peripheral blood was drawn at first diagnosis, prior to all treatment. Whole-study results and caveats: Ophthalmopathy was model-predicted a median about six months pre-onset. Ophthalmopathy and stable hyperthyroidism were separated by a 13 V-J model.

V dropped 6 bases and J dropped 2; count of bases not matched to a gene: 7. Looked up from germline, CDR1 is LNHDA and CDR2 is SQIVND (reference sequence). The CDR3 extends over 15 amino acids. The TCR beta CDR3 regions underwent amplification using RNA transcripts as the source. An initial round of RT-PCR targeting the TCR CDR3 relied on the HTBI primer set. MiXCR was run by TCRdb on the multiplex PCR reads, yielding one entry per CDR3 protein. The data contain 300,000 to 400,000 distinct CDR3 sequences, approximately 14% of them singletons. Uncontrolled infection, other autoimmune disease, pregnancy and lactation each barred patients from inclusion.

Specimen: blood. This TCR was sampled from a woman in her twenties or thirties with Graves' ophthalmopathy. The rearrangement uses TRBV19 and TRBJ1-5; 7 nucleotides match TRBD1. CDR3 sequence reads: CASSETGQGNQPQHF. The CDR3 DNA is TGTGCCAGTAGCGAGACAGGGCAAGGCAATCAGCCCCAGCATTTT.